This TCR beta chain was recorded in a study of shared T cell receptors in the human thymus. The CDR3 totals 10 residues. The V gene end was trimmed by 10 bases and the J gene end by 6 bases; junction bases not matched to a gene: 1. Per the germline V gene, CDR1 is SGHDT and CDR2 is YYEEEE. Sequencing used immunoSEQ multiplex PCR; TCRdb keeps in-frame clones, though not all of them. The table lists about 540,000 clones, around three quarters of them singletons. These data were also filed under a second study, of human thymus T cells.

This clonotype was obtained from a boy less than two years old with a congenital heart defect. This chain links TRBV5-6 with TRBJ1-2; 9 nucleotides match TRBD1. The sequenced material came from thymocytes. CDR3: CAWDRDGYTF. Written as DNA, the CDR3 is TGTGCCTGGGACAGGGATGGCTACACCTTC. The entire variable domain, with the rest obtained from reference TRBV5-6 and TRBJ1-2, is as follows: DAGVTQSPTHLIKTRGQQVTLRCSPKSGHDTVSWYQQALGQGPQFIFQYYEEEERQRGNFPDRFSGHQFPNYSSELNVNALLLGDSALYLCAWDRDGYTFGSGTRLTVV.